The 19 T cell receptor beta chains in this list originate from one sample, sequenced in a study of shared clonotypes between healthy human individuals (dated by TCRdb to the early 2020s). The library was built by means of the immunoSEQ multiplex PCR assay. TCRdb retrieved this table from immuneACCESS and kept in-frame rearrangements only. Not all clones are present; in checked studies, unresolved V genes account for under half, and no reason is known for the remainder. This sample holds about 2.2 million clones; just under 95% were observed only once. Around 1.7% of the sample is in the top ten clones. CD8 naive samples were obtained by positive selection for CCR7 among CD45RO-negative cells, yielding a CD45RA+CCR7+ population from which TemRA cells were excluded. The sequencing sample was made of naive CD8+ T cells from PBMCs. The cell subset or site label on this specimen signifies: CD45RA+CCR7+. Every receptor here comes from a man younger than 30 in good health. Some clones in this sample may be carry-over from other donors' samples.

The CDR3 nucleotides read TGTGCCAGCAGCTTAGTAATGGCTGAAGCTTTCTTT. It encodes CASSLVMAEAFF. The V call is TRBV13, the J call TRBJ1-1; no definite D call. Per the germline V gene, CDR1 is PRHDT and CDR2 is FYEKMQ (reference sequence). The CDR3 runs 12 residues. V lost 1 base and J 6 bases, leaving 6 bases between the germline ends.

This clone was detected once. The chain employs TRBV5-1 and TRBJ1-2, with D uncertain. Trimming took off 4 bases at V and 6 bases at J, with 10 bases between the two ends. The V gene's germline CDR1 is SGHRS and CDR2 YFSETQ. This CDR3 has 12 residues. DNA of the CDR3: TGCGCCAGCAGCCCAATGGGGAATGGCTACACCTTC. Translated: CASSPMGNGYTF. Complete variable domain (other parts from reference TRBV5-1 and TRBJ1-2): KAGVTQTPRYLIKTRGQQVTLSCSPISGHRSVSWYQQTPGQGLQFLFEYFSETQRNKGNFPGRFSGRQFSNSRSEMNVSTLELGDSALYLCASSPMGNGYTFGSGTRLTVV.

The CDR3 is CASSHRTGGDQETQYF. As DNA, the CDR3 is TGTGCCAGCAGCCATCGGACAGGGGGCGACCAAGAGACCCAGTACTTC. The rearrangement uses TRBV11-2 and TRBJ2-5, with 11 bases aligning to TRBD1. Trimming removed 5 bases from V and 0 bases from J; junction bases left unmatched: 5. The CDR3 runs 16 residues. Germline lookup yields CDR1 SGHAT and CDR2 FQNNGV.

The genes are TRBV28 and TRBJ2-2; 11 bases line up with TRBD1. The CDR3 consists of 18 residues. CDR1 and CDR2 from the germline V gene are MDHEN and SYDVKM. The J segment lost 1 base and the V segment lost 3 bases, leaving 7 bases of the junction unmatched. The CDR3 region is CASSFRTGGAWNTGELFF. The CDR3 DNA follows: TGTGCCAGCAGTTTCCGGACAGGGGGCGCGTGGAACACCGGGGAGCTGTTTTTT.

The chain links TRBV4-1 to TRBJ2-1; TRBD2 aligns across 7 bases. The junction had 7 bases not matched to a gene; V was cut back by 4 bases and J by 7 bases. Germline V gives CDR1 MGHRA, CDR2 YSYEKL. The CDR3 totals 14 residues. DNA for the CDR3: TGCGCCAGCAGCCCTAGCGGCCCCAGTAATGAGCAGTTCTTC. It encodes CASSPSGPSNEQFF.

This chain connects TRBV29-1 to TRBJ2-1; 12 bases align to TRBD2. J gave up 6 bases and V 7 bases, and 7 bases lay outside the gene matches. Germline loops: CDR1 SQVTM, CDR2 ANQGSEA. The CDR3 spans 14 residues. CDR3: CSASLGLAGNEQFF. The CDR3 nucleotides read TGCAGCGCCTCACTGGGACTAGCGGGCAATGAGCAGTTCTTC.

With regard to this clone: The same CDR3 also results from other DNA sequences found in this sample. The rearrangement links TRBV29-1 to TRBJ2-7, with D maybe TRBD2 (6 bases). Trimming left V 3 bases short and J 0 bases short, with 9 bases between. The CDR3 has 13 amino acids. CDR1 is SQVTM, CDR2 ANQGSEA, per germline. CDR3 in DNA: TGCAGCGTTGAGGCGGGAAGCTCCTACGAGCAGTACTTC. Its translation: CSVEAGSSYEQYF.

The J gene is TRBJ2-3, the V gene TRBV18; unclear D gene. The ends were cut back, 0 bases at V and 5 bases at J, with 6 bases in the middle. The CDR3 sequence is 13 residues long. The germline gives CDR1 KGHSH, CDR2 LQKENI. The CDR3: CASSPPPRDTQYF. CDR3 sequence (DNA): TGTGCCAGCTCACCACCTCCGAGAGATACGCAGTATTTT.

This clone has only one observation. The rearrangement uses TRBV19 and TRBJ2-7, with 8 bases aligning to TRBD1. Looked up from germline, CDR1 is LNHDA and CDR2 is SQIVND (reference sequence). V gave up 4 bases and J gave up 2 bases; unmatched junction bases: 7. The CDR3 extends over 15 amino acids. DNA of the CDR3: TGTGCCAGTAGTACGGACAGGGTAAGGCCCTACGAGCAGTACTTC. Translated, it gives CASSTDRVRPYEQYF.

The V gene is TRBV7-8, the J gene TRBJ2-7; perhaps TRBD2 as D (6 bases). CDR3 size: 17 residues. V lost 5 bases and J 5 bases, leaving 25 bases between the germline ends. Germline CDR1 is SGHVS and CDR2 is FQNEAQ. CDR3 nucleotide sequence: TGTGCCAGCAGCCCCCCGGGAGTCTCACATAACACTCACGAGCAGTACTTC. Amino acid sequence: CASSPPGVSHNTHEQYF.

The CDR3 region is CASSQRGAGILGIQYF. The CDR3 nucleotides are TGTGCCAGCAGCCAACGAGGGGCGGGTATATTGGGCATTCAGTACTTC. This chain joins TRBV4-2 and TRBJ2-4; D is tentatively TRBD1 or TRBD2 (5 bases each). Germline CDR1 and CDR2: LGHNA and YNFKEQ. Trimming pared 2 bases from V and 9 bases from J, leaving 20 bases between. The CDR3 is made up of 16 amino acids.

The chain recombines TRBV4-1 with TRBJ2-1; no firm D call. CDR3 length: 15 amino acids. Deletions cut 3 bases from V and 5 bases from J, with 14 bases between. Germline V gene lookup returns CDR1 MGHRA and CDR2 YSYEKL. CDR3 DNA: TGCGCCAGCAGCCAGGCTACCATCGGCGACAATGAGCAGTTCTTC. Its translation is CASSQATIGDNEQFF.

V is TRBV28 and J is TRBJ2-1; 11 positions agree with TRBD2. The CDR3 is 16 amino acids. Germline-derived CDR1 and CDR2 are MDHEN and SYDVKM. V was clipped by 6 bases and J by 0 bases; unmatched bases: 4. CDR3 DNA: TGTGCCAGCAGGGGACTAGCGGAACGCTCCTACAATGAGCAGTTCTTC. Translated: CASRGLAERSYNEQFF.

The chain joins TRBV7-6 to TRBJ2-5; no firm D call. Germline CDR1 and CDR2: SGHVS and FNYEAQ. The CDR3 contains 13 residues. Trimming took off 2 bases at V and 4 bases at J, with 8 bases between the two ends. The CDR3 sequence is CASSLYWRETQYF. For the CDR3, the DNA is TGTGCCAGCAGCTTATATTGGAGAGAGACCCAGTACTTC. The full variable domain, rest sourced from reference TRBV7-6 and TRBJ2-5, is GAGVSQSPRYKVTKRGQDVALRCDPISGHVSLYWYRQALGQGPEFLTYFNYEAQQDKSGLPNDRFSAERPEGSISTLTIQRTEQRDSAMYRCASSLYWRETQYFGPGTRLLVL.

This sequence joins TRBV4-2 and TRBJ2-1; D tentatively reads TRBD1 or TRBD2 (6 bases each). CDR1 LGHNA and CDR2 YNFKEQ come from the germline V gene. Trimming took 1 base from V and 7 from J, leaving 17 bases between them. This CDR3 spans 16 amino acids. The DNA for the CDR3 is TGTGCCAGCAGCCAAGGCGCGGGACAAAGGGGGAATGAGCAGTTCTTC. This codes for CASSQGAGQRGNEQFF.

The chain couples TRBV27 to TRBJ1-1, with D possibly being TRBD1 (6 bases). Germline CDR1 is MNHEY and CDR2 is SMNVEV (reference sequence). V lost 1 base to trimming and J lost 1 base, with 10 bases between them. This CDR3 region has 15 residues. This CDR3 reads CASSLFPGANTEAFF. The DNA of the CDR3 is TGTGCCAGCAGTTTATTTCCAGGGGCGAACACTGAAGCTTTCTTT.

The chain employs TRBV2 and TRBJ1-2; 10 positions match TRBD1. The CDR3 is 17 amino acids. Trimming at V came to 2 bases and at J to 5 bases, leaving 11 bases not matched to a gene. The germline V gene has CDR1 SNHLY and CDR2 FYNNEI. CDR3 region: CASSEYTFGTGEYGYTF. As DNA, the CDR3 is TGTGCCAGCAGTGAATATACCTTCGGGACAGGGGAGTATGGCTACACCTTC.

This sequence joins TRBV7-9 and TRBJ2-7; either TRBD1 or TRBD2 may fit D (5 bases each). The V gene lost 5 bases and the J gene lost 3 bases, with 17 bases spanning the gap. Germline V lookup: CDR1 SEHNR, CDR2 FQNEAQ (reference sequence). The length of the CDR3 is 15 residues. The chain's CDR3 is CASSQTRGPRYEQYF. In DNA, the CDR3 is TGTGCCAGCAGCCAAACGAGGGGACCCCGCTACGAGCAGTACTTC.

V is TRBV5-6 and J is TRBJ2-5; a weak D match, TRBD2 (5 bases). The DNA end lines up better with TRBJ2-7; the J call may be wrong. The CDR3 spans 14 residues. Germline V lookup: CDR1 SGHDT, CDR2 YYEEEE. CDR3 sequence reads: CASSLDGRGYEQYF. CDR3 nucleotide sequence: TGTGCCAGCAGCTTGGACGGGCGAGGGTACGAGCAGTACTTC.